This T cell receptor (beta chain) was sequenced during a study of T cell repertoires in cytomegalovirus infection. Study overall: CMV infection plus the matching HLA type was flagged by public TCR beta signatures. General study results and limits: Identification of carriers of CMV plus the relevant HLA was performed using cumulative public TCR beta family frequency.

This clonotype showed up just a few times. What it binds is unknown. TCRdb ran MiXCR on the reads and lists one entry per CDR3 protein. This sample has around 270,000 distinct CDR3 sequences; approximately 8.3% occur once, and the top ten carry over 13%. The CDR3 length is 12 residues. Germline lookup yields CDR1 GTSNPN and CDR2 SVGIG (reference sequence). Between the trimmed V and J ends, which lost 5 bases and 6 bases, there was a span of 8 bases. Sequenced input: PBMCs. The chain couples TRBV30 to TRBJ1-6; D is undetermined. This TCR was recovered from a human donor in good health (CMV status not recorded). Some clones in this sample may be carry-over from other donors' samples. The chain's CDR3 is CAWSKVNSPLHF. The CDR3 bases are TGTGCCTGGTCAAAGGTTAATTCACCCCTCCACTTT.